Below are 19 T cell receptor beta chains sequenced from a single sample in a study of T-cell memory formation after mild COVID-19. TCRdb re-called the 5' RACE reads with MiXCR, one entry per CDR3 protein. Of tens of thousands of distinct CDR3 sequences detected, 9% to 15% appear once; the ten largest clones hold 24%. The sequencing input was PBMCs or a T cell subset sorted from them (not recorded which). The receptors were sampled from a man between 18 and 29 years old who had mild COVID-19 (a few samples of this study predate the infection). Cell type and time point are not known.

This clonotype was seen more than once but under ten times. V gene TRBV20-1 combines with J gene TRBJ1-3; D may be TRBD1 (6 bases). V was trimmed by 3 bases and J by 2 bases, leaving 11 bases between them. The length of the CDR3 is 14 residues. In germline, CDR1 is DFQATT, CDR2 SNEGSKA (reference sequence). DNA of the CDR3: TGCAGTGCTAGCAAACAGGGTCCTGGAAACACCATATATTTT. Its protein product is CSASKQGPGNTIYF.

The rearrangement links TRBV7-2 to TRBJ2-4; 10 positions agree with TRBD2. Germline V gene sequence: CDR1 SGHTA, CDR2 FQGNSA. The CDR3 consists of 15 residues. Trimming cost V 5 bases and J 9 bases; bases outside gene matches: 10. This chain's CDR3 is CASSLSSGGPPIQYF. The CDR3 DNA follows: TGTGCCAGCAGCCTAAGTAGCGGGGGGCCACCCATTCAGTACTTC.

The rearrangement links TRBV7-2 to TRBJ2-1; the D is unclear. There are 13 residues in the CDR3. Germline values: CDR1 SGHTA, CDR2 FQGNSA. The ends were cut back, 7 bases at V and 3 bases at J, with 10 bases in the middle. The CDR3 spells CASIPEIYNEQFF. Here the CDR3 DNA reads TGTGCCAGCATCCCTGAGATCTACAATGAGCAGTTCTTC.

Ten or more counts support this clonotype. The CDR3 sequence: CASSPDTDTQYF. The CDR3 nucleotides are TGTGCCAGCAGCCCTGACACAGATACGCAGTATTTT. J is TRBJ2-3 and V is TRBV5-5; D unclear. V was pared by 4 bases and J by 2 bases, with 5 bases between. This CDR3 region has 12 residues. Looked up from germline, CDR1 is SGHKS and CDR2 is YYEKEE (reference sequence).

This chain joins TRBV5-1 and TRBJ2-6; D possibly corresponds to TRBD2 (5 bases). Between the trimmed V and J ends, which lost 2 bases and 0 bases, there was a span of 6 bases. This CDR3 is 15 amino acids long. Germline V lookup: CDR1 SGHRS, CDR2 YFSETQ. The CDR3 protein is CASSLGGSGANVLTF. The DNA of the CDR3 is TGCGCCAGCAGCTTAGGAGGCTCTGGGGCCAACGTCCTGACTTTC.

The V and J genes are TRBV7-2 and TRBJ1-6, with 9 nucleotides matching TRBD1. The CDR3 covers 16 residues. From germline, CDR1 is SGHTA and CDR2 FQGNSA. Trimming took 2 bases from V and 11 from J; bases not matched to a gene: 10. The CDR3 coding sequence is TGTGCCAGCAGCTTAACAGACAGGGGGTGGGTGGCACCCCTCCACTTT. Protein sequence: CASSLTDRGWVAPLHF.

This clonotype was seen a handful of times. V and J are TRBV12-3 or TRBV12-4 and TRBJ1-2; a weak D match, TRBD1 (5 bases). There are 13 residues in the CDR3. Trimming stripped 2 bases from V and 4 bases from J, with 8 bases between. The CDR3 region is CASSLRGSYGYTF. The CDR3, as DNA: TGTGCCAGCAGTTTAAGGGGATCCTATGGCTACACCTTC.

This clonotype was found a few times. The chain joins TRBV6-5 to TRBJ2-2, with TRBD2 matching 12 bases. V shed 6 bases, J shed 6 bases, and the junction held 2 bases outside the gene matches. The length of the CDR3 is 14 residues. Looked up from germline, CDR1 is MNHEY and CDR2 is SVGAGI. CDR3 coding DNA: TGTGCCAGCAGCCGGACTAGCGGGGCCGGGGAGCTGTTTTTT. Residues: CASSRTSGAGELFF.

The V call is TRBV4-1, the J call TRBJ1-1; D remains unclear. V was trimmed by 1 base and J by 5 bases, leaving 11 bases between them. Germline-derived CDR1 and CDR2 are MGHRA and YSYEKL. CDR3 length: 14 amino acids. CDR3 region: CASSQVQDGTEAFF. The CDR3 coding sequence is TGCGCCAGCAGCCAAGTCCAGGATGGGACTGAAGCTTTCTTT.

V is TRBV3-1 and J is TRBJ2-5; 9 nucleotides align to TRBD2. In germline, CDR1 is LGHDT, CDR2 YNNKEL (reference sequence). Germline trimming cut 2 bases from V and 5 bases from J; bases unmatched to any gene: 12. The length of the CDR3 is 17 residues. The CDR3 protein is CASSQSASGVTGETQYF. The DNA for the CDR3 is TGTGCCAGCAGCCAATCGGCTAGCGGGGTAACGGGGGAGACCCAGTACTTC.

This clonotype was observed many times. The chain uses TRBV12-3 or TRBV12-4 and TRBJ2-5; 8 positions agree with TRBD2. The trim removed 3 bases at V and 1 base at J, leaving 4 bases unmatched. The CDR3 runs to 15 residues. The CDR3 here is CASSLMSGGQETQYF. CDR3 nucleotides: TGTGCCAGCAGTTTGATGAGCGGGGGCCAAGAGACCCAGTACTTC.

This clonotype was recorded a few times. This chain uses TRBV7-2 with TRBJ2-2; no firm D call. The CDR3 is made up of 16 amino acids. CDR1 SGHTA and CDR2 FQGNSA come from the germline V gene. Trimming took off 2 bases at V and 3 bases at J, with 13 bases between the two ends. The CDR3 DNA reads TGTGCCAGCAGCTTATTTCTGGCTTCTTACACCGGGGAGCTGTTTTTT. This translates into CASSLFLASYTGELFF.

This clonotype was found a few times. The chain combines TRBV5-1 with TRBJ2-7, with a tentative D call TRBD1 (6 bases). This CDR3 has 15 residues. V shed 4 bases and J shed 0 bases, with 14 bases lying between them. Germline V gene lookup returns CDR1 SGHRS and CDR2 YFSETQ. The CDR3: CASSGTGLSSYEQYF. DNA of the CDR3: TGCGCCAGCAGCGGAACAGGGCTCAGCTCCTACGAGCAGTACTTC.

The V and J genes are TRBV7-2 and TRBJ1-1; D remains unclear. The CDR3 contains 14 residues. Germline CDR1 is SGHTA and CDR2 is FQGNSA. Deletions cut 3 bases from V and 1 base from J, with 9 bases between. The CDR3 reads CASSFSGQNTEAFF. The CDR3 coding sequence is TGTGCCAGCAGCTTCTCCGGGCAGAACACTGAAGCTTTCTTT.

The gene calls are TRBV5-1 and TRBJ2-5, with D perhaps matching TRBD2 (5 bases). Germline assignment: CDR1 SGHRS and CDR2 YFSETQ. V lost 4 bases, J lost 5 bases, and 15 bases lay in between. This CDR3 is built from 14 residues. In DNA, the CDR3 is TGCGCCAGCAGCACGCTGGGAGCAAAGGAGACCCAGTACTTC. Encoded protein: CASSTLGAKETQYF.

This chain connects TRBV20-1 to TRBJ1-5, with unresolved D. CDR1 DFQATT and CDR2 SNEGSKA come from the germline V gene (reference sequence). V gave up 5 bases and J gave up 4 bases, with 9 bases separating them. CDR3 length equals 12 residues. For the CDR3, the DNA is TGCAGTGCTGTTTCCGGGAATCAGCCCCAGCATTTT. It codes for CSAVSGNQPQHF.

In its sample, this clonotype was seen many times. This rearrangement joins TRBV20-1 to TRBJ2-7; no firm D call. V was trimmed by 0 bases and J by 1 base, leaving 7 bases between them. The germline gives CDR1 DFQATT, CDR2 SNEGSKA (reference sequence). The CDR3 consists of 13 residues. Here the CDR3 reads CSARDGRSYEQYV. The DNA of the CDR3 is TGCAGTGCTAGAGATGGAAGGTCCTACGAGCAGTACGTC.

At least ten counts were recorded for this clonotype. J is TRBJ1-2 and V is TRBV20-1; D call uncertain. Germline CDR1 is DFQATT and CDR2 is SNEGSKA (reference sequence). Trimming took 0 bases from V and 2 from J, leaving 4 bases between them. This CDR3 is built from 12 residues. The CDR3 sequence is CSAREGNYGYTF. In DNA form, the CDR3 reads TGCAGTGCTAGAGAGGGAAACTATGGCTACACCTTC.

The chain is built from TRBV12-3 or TRBV12-4 and TRBJ1-5, with D maybe TRBD1 (5 bases). This CDR3 is built from 13 residues. Trimming removed 6 bases from V and 9 bases from J, with 15 bases in between. In DNA form, the CDR3 reads TGTGCCAGCAGACGCAGGGACCTGGGGCCCCAGCATTTT. Its translation is CASRRRDLGPQHF.